Shown below are 15 T cell receptor beta chains from a single sample sequenced in a study of T-cell memory formation after mild COVID-19. TCRdb re-called the 5' RACE reads with MiXCR, one entry per CDR3 protein. The sample contains 350,000 to 450,000 distinct CDR3 sequences, 15% to 25% of which appear only once. The specimen was PBMCs or a T cell subset sorted from them (not recorded which). The origin of the receptors is an adult woman who had mild COVID-19 (a few samples of this study predate the infection). Cell type and time point are not known.

V usage is TRBV11-2 and J usage is TRBJ2-2; 8 nucleotides align to TRBD1. Germline V gene data show CDR1 as SGHAT and CDR2 as FQNNGV. This CDR3 region has 17 residues. The V segment lost 5 bases and the J segment 6 bases; nucleotides outside the gene matches: 14. The CDR3 loop is CASSPHWFQGASGELFF. CDR3 nucleotide sequence: TGTGCCAGCAGCCCCCACTGGTTCCAGGGGGCGTCCGGGGAGCTGTTTTTT.

The table lists this clonotype with many counts. In nucleotides, the CDR3 is TGCAGTGCTACCGTGGGGACAGCTTTATACTATGGCTACACCTTC. It encodes CSATVGTALYYGYTF. The chain uses TRBV20-1 and TRBJ1-2; 7 bases match TRBD1. Germline CDR1 DFQATT, CDR2 SNEGSKA (reference sequence). V was clipped by 4 bases and J by 3 bases; unmatched bases: 11. The CDR3 consists of 15 residues.

The chain is built from TRBV5-4 and TRBJ2-3; D may be TRBD2 (6 bases). This CDR3 region has 15 residues. Per germline, CDR1 SGHNT and CDR2 YYREEE (reference sequence). V lost 4 bases to trimming and J lost 0 bases, with 12 bases between them. The CDR3 DNA reads as TGTGCCAGCAGCCCCTCGGGACTGAGCACAGATACGCAGTATTTT. This encodes CASSPSGLSTDTQYF. Variable domain in full (rest from reference TRBV5-4 and TRBJ2-3): ETGVTQSPTHLIKTRGQQVTLRCSSQSGHNTVSWYQQALGQGPQFIFQYYREEENGRGNFPPRFSGLQFPNYSSELNVNALELDDSALYLCASSPSGLSTDTQYFGPGTRLTVL.

This clonotype was observed a few times. J is TRBJ2-1 and V is TRBV15, with TRBD2 matching over 7 bases. The V segment lost 6 bases and the J segment 2 bases; nucleotides outside the gene matches: 7. CDR1 and CDR2 (germline): LNHNV, YYDKDF (reference sequence). There are 15 residues in the CDR3. The CDR3: CATSAVGGAYNEQFF. DNA of the CDR3: TGTGCCACCAGTGCGGTGGGGGGGGCCTACAATGAGCAGTTCTTC.

The chain couples TRBV5-1 to TRBJ2-7; TRBD1 matches 7 bases. CDR1 is SGHRS and CDR2 is YFSETQ in the germline V gene. The CDR3 runs 15 residues. With V trimmed by 4 bases and J by 0 bases, 7 bases remained unmatched. CDR3 bases: TGCGCCAGCAGCATGACAGGGCCAAGCTCCTACGAGCAGTACTTC. Translation: CASSMTGPSSYEQYF. The entire variable domain, with the rest obtained from reference TRBV5-1 and TRBJ2-7, is as follows: KAGVTQTPRYLIKTRGQQVTLSCSPISGHRSVSWYQQTPGQGLQFLFEYFSETQRNKGNFPGRFSGRQFSNSRSEMNVSTLELGDSALYLCASSMTGPSSYEQYFGPGTRLTVT.

J is TRBJ1-1 and V is TRBV12-3 or TRBV12-4; possible D gene TRBD1, 5 bases. The CDR3 consists of 14 residues. Trimming stripped 6 bases from V and 9 bases from J, with 20 bases between. The CDR3 spells CASSVRRDIFQAFF. The DNA for the CDR3 is TGTGCCAGCAGCGTCCGCAGGGATATATTTCAAGCTTTCTTT.

The sample holds a few counts of this clonotype. The V gene is TRBV3-1, the J gene TRBJ1-3; possibly TRBD1 for D (5 bases). Germline CDR1 and CDR2: LGHDT and YNNKEL (reference sequence). V was cut by 6 bases and J by 4 bases, with 7 bases left in between. The CDR3 length is 12 residues. CDR3 nucleotide sequence: TGTGCCAGCAGGACAGACGGAAACACCATATATTTT. This gives the protein CASRTDGNTIYF.

This clonotype was observed a handful of times. V usage is TRBV29-1 and J usage is TRBJ2-7, with a tentative D call TRBD1 (6 bases). With 5 bases removed from V and 1 base from J, the gap between germline ends came to 12 bases. The CDR3 spans 13 residues. Looked up from germline, CDR1 is SQVTM and CDR2 is ANQGSEA. The CDR3, as DNA: TGCAGCGTTTCCTCAGGGGTATCCTACGAGCAGTACTTC. Protein: CSVSSGVSYEQYF.

In its sample, this clonotype was seen a few times. The chain employs TRBV12-3 or TRBV12-4 and TRBJ2-1, with D unresolved. V lost 4 bases and J 7 bases, leaving 17 bases between the germline ends. The CDR3 is 15 amino acids. As DNA, the CDR3 is TGTGCCAGCAGTTCCTCTAGGGCTGAAAGGAATGAGCAGTTCTTC. Its translation is CASSSSRAERNEQFF.

The chain carries TRBV6-5 and TRBJ2-7; D uncertain. Per germline, CDR1 MNHEY and CDR2 SVGAGI. There are 16 residues in the CDR3. Trimming removed 6 bases at V and 0 bases at J, with 18 bases between. The CDR3 here is CASSQSVAAASYEQYF. The CDR3 nucleotides read TGTGCCAGCAGCCAATCGGTCGCGGCCGCCTCCTACGAGCAGTACTTC.

The sample holds many counts of this clonotype. The genes are TRBV5-1 and TRBJ1-2, with D tentatively TRBD1 (5 bases). Germline V gene sequence: CDR1 SGHRS, CDR2 YFSETQ. The CDR3 spans 14 residues. With 1 base removed from V and 4 bases from J, the gap between germline ends came to 11 bases. The chain's CDR3 is CASSLQTGAYGYTF. DNA of the CDR3: TGCGCCAGCAGCTTGCAAACAGGAGCCTATGGCTACACCTTC.

This clonotype was seen only a few times. The chain combines TRBV20-1 with TRBJ2-7; D remains unclear. The CDR3 totals 13 residues. The V end was cut by 0 bases, the J end by 4 bases, with 10 bases between. Germline V gene lookup returns CDR1 DFQATT and CDR2 SNEGSKA (reference sequence). The CDR3 region is CSARDLNVYEQYF. The CDR3 coding sequence is TGCAGTGCTAGAGATCTTAACGTTTACGAGCAGTACTTC.

This chain links TRBV3-1 with TRBJ2-1; D not certain. Germline V gene data show CDR1 as LGHDT and CDR2 as YNNKEL (reference sequence). The CDR3 is 17 amino acids. V was clipped by 1 base and J by 1 base, with 14 bases between them. DNA of the CDR3: TGTGCCAGCAGCCAAGCGCCTGTCGGAGAATCCTACAATGAGCAGTTCTTC. Protein: CASSQAPVGESYNEQFF.

Only a few counts were recorded for this clonotype. This chain links TRBV6-2 or TRBV6-3 with TRBJ2-7; 7 nucleotides align to TRBD2. Germline lookup yields CDR1 MNHEY and CDR2 SVGEGT. V was clipped by 4 bases and J by 6 bases; unmatched bases: 21. CDR3 length equals 18 residues. CDR3 sequence (DNA): TGTGCCAGCAGTTCCCCAACTCGCCAGACTAGCCTCAAACGCGAGCAGTACTTC. Encoded protein: CASSSPTRQTSLKREQYF.

This clonotype appeared many times. This chain joins TRBV5-1 and TRBJ2-3, with 10 bases fitting TRBD2. The germline gives CDR1 SGHRS, CDR2 YFSETQ. Trimming at V came to 4 bases and at J to 2 bases, leaving 7 bases not matched to a gene. This CDR3 region has 16 residues. The DNA for the CDR3 is TGCGCCAGCAGCCTTTATGGGACTAGCGACACAGATACGCAGTATTTT. Translating gives CASSLYGTSDTDTQYF. Full variable domain (remainder filled in from reference TRBV5-1 and TRBJ2-3): KAGVTQTPRYLIKTRGQQVTLSCSPISGHRSVSWYQQTPGQGLQFLFEYFSETQRNKGNFPGRFSGRQFSNSRSEMNVSTLELGDSALYLCASSLYGTSDTDTQYFGPGTRLTVL.